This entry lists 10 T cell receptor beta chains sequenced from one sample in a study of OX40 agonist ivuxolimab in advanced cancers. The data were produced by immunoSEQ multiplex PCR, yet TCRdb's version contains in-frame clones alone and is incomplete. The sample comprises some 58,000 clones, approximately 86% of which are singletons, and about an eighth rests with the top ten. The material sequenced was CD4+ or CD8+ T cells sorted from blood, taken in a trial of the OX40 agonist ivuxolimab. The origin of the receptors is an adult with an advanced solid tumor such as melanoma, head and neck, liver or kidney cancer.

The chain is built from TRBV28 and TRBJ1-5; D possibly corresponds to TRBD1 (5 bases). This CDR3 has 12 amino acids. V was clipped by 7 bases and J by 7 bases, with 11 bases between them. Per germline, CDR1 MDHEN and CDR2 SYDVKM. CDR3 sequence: CASNQGAQPQHF. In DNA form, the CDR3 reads TGTGCCAGCAATCAGGGTGCCCAGCCCCAGCATTTT.

The CDR3 loop reads CASTSGLLSYNEQFF. CDR3 sequence (DNA): TGTGCCAGCACCTCGGGACTCCTCTCCTACAATGAGCAGTTCTTC. The V and J genes are TRBV2 and TRBJ2-1; weak D call: TRBD2 (6 bases). The V and J ends lost 7 bases and 0 bases respectively, with 13 bases between them. The V gene's germline CDR1 is SNHLY and CDR2 FYNNEI. The CDR3 consists of 15 residues.

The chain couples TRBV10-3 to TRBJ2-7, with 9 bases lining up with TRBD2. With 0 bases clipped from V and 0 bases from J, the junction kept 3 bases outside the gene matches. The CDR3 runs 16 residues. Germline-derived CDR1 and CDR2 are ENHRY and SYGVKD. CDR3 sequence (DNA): TGTGCCATCAGTGAGTCGAGTAGCGGGAGCTCCTACGAGCAGTACTTC. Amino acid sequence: CAISESSSGSSYEQYF.

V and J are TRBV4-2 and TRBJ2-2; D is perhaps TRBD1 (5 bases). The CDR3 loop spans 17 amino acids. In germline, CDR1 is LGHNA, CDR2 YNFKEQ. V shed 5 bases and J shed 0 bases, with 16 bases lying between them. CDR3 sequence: CASSLNRTPTNTGELFF. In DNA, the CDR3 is TGTGCCAGCAGCTTAAACCGGACACCTACGAACACCGGGGAGCTGTTTTTT.

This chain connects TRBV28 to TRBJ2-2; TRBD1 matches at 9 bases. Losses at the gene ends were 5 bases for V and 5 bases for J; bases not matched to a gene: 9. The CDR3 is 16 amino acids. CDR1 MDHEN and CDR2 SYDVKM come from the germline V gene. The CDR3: CASSAPGQGWTGELFF. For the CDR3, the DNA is TGTGCCAGCAGTGCCCCGGGACAGGGTTGGACCGGGGAGCTGTTTTTT.

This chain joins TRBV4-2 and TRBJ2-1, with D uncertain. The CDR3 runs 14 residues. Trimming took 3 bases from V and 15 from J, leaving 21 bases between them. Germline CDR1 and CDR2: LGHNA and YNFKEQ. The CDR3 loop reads CASSQTAVVQRGFF. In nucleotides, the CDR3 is TGTGCCAGCAGCCAGACGGCCGTGGTCCAGAGAGGGTTCTTC.

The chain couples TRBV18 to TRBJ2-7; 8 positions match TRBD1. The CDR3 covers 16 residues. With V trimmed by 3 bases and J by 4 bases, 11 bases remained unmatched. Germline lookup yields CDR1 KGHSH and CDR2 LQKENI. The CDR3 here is CASSPGTGQYEYEQYF. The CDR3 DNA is TGTGCCAGCTCACCCGGGACAGGTCAGTACGAATACGAGCAGTACTTC. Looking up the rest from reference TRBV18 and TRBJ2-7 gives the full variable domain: NAGVMQNPRHLVRRRGQEARLRCSPMKGHSHVYWYRQLPEEGLKFMVYLQKENIIDESGMPKERFSAEFPKEGPSILRIQQVVRGDSAAYFCASSPGTGQYEYEQYFGPGTRLTVT.

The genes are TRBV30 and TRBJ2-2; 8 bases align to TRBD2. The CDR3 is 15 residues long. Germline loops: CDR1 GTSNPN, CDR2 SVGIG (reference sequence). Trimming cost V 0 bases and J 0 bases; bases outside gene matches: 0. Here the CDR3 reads CAWSVLAANTGELFF. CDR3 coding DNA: TGTGCCTGGAGTGTACTAGCGGCGAACACCGGGGAGCTGTTTTTT.

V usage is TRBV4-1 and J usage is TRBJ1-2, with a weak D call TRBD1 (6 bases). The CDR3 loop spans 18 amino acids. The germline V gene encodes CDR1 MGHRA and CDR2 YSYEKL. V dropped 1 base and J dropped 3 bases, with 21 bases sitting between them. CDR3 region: CASSQVFRLGQIHYGYTF. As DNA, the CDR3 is TGCGCCAGCAGCCAAGTTTTTAGGTTAGGACAGATCCACTATGGCTACACCTTC.

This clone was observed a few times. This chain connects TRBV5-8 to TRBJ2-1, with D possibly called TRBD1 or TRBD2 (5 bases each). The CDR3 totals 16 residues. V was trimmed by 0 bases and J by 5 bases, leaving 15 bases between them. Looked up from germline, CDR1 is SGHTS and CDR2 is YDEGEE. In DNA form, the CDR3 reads TGTGCCAGCAGCTTGGGTAGGGGACGGGGAGACAATGAGCAGTTCTTC. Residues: CASSLGRGRGDNEQFF.